This T cell receptor (beta chain) appears in the sequencing data of a study of a mutant IDH1 vaccine in newly diagnosed glioma. Across the study: The sex distribution of treated patients was 62.5% male and around 40% female, with a mean age of roughly 40 years. Patients were pretreated with radiotherapy, temozolomide, or both, mostly both.

Some clones are missing from TCRdb's copy, which holds only in-frame ones; the method was immunoSEQ multiplex PCR. The profile covers around 55,000 clones, with 80% appearing a single time and 6.2% taken by the ten largest. A word on this clone: As yet, its antigen is unknown.

Specified time point: week 23, last vaccination. Every vaccine dose comprised 300 ug of mutant IDH1 20-mer peptide plus topical imiquimod. The V gene's germline CDR1 is SNHLY and CDR2 FYNNEI. This CDR3 has 15 amino acids. The V segment lost 4 bases and the J segment 2 bases; nucleotides outside the gene matches: 4. The material sequenced was PBMCs, taken from a glioma patient whose treatment included an IDH1 peptide vaccine. The rearrangement uses TRBV2 and TRBJ2-2, with 7 bases identical to TRBD1. This receptor was identified in a man aged 35 to 55 with glioma. Here the CDR3 DNA reads TGTGCCAGCAGTGTCGGGACAGACAACACCGGGGAGCTGTTTTTT. Translation: CASSVGTDNTGELFF.